This T cell receptor beta chain was identified in a study of T cells in tuberculosis. Notes on the study in general: Active tuberculosis cases were adults; controls were adolescents. GEM motif frequencies gave 55% to 75% accuracy; the GMM repertoire gave roughly 85%.

Profiling relied on immunoSEQ multiplex PCR, and the TCRdb table lists in-frame clones only, not all of them. The sample consists of over 25,000 clones, about 95% of them appearing once. A word on this clone: Antigen unknown.

CDR1 is SSHAT, CDR2 FNYEAQ, per germline (reference sequence). This CDR3 contains 13 residues. The sequence derives from a donor under 30 with latent tuberculosis or without tuberculosis infection. The V gene is TRBV7-7, the J gene TRBJ2-3; 7 bases line up with TRBD2. Sequencing input: PBMCs. The CDR3 is CASSGREWDTQYF. In nucleotides, the CDR3 is TGTGCTAGCTCAGGGAGGGAATGGGATACGCAGTATTTT.